This entry lists 10 T cell receptor beta chains sequenced from one sample in a study of shared clonotypes between healthy human individuals. Naive CD8 cells were CD45RO-negative, positively selected for CCR7, excluding terminally differentiated effector memory CD45RA+ cells. Produced via immunoSEQ multiplex PCR; TCRdb's table is partial and in-frame only. The data show millions of clones, around 96% seen once. Sequenced: naive CD8+ T cells sorted from blood. The receptors come from a man between 18 and 35 years old in good health.

The chain combines TRBV7-2 with TRBJ2-2; D is undetermined. There are 15 residues in the CDR3. Germline V gene lookup returns CDR1 SGHTA and CDR2 FQGNSA. The germline V and J ends were trimmed by 6 bases and 0 bases, with 11 bases remaining between them. The CDR3 DNA reads as TGTGCCAGCAGTTCCAGGATCGCGAACACCGGGGAGCTGTTTTTT. Its protein is CASSSRIANTGELFF.

About this clone: This sample includes further DNA sequences coding for the same CDR3. This chain connects TRBV4-3 to TRBJ1-1, with D unclear. The CDR3 runs 13 residues. V lost 1 base and J lost 1, with 4 bases in between. Germline-derived CDR1 and CDR2 are LGHNA and YSLEER. Written as DNA, the CDR3 is TGCGCCAGCAGCCAAGTTGAGAACACTGAAGCTTTCTTT. Translated, it gives CASSQVENTEAFF.

The chain couples TRBV10-1 to TRBJ1-5; 12 bases line up with TRBD1. The germline gives CDR1 WNHNN, CDR2 SYGVQD (reference sequence). The trim removed 7 bases at V and 0 bases at J, leaving 13 bases unmatched. CDR3 length equals 19 residues. CDR3 nucleotides: TGCGCCAGCAAGTTTAAGGGGACAGGGGGCCCTTATAGCAATCAGCCCCAGCATTTT. It is translated as CASKFKGTGGPYSNQPQHF.

This chain connects TRBV6-5 to TRBJ2-1; 13 positions match TRBD2. Germline V gene sequence: CDR1 MNHEY, CDR2 SVGAGI. The CDR3 is 15 amino acids. V lost 5 bases and J lost 3; bases outside the gene matches: 1. Written as DNA, the CDR3 is TGTGCCAGCAGTCGGACTAGCGGGGGCTACAATGAGCAGTTCTTC. Translated: CASSRTSGGYNEQFF.

The count of this clone is one. The V call is TRBV30, the J call TRBJ2-5; D possibly corresponds to TRBD2 (6 bases). V dropped 5 bases and J dropped 1 base, with 20 bases sitting between them. Looked up from germline, CDR1 is GTSNPN and CDR2 is SVGIG (reference sequence). CDR3 length: 16 amino acids. The CDR3 nucleotides read TGTGCCTGGGGGGAGGAGGCCGTGCTAAGCCAAGAGACCCAGTACTTC. Translated: CAWGEEAVLSQETQYF.

The rearrangement links TRBV27 to TRBJ1-4, with D hard to call. The V gene lost 3 bases and the J gene lost 1 base, with 6 bases spanning the gap. From germline, CDR1 is MNHEY and CDR2 SMNVEV (reference sequence). The CDR3 covers 14 residues. The CDR3 sequence is CASSFSGTNEKLFF. The CDR3 bases are TGTGCCAGCAGTTTTTCGGGAACTAATGAAAAACTGTTTTTT.

V and J are TRBV7-9 and TRBJ2-2, with D possibly called TRBD1 or TRBD2 (5 bases each). The CDR3 covers 15 residues. Germline V gives CDR1 SEHNR, CDR2 FQNEAQ (reference sequence). V was pared by 8 bases and J by 0 bases, with 13 bases between. Written as DNA, the CDR3 is TGTGCCAGCTGGGGGTTGGTCCCGAACACCGGGGAGCTGTTTTTT. Translated: CASWGLVPNTGELFF.

The chain carries TRBV4-1 and TRBJ1-1, with D perhaps matching TRBD1 (5 bases). From germline, CDR1 is MGHRA and CDR2 YSYEKL. V was clipped by 1 base and J by 7 bases, with 10 bases between them. The CDR3 is made up of 13 amino acids. The CDR3 region has the DNA TGCGCCAGCAGCCAAGGCTCGGGGGTTGAAGCTTTCTTT. The encoded protein is CASSQGSGVEAFF.

This sequence joins TRBV11-2 and TRBJ2-7; the D is unclear. The CDR3 loop spans 14 amino acids. Per the germline V gene, CDR1 is SGHAT and CDR2 is FQNNGV. V was trimmed by 5 bases and J by 4 bases, leaving 15 bases between them. The CDR3 DNA follows: TGTGCCAGCAGCGTCTACGGGCCTGGTTACGAGCAGTACTTC. This translates into CASSVYGPGYEQYF.

V usage is TRBV7-4 and J usage is TRBJ2-1, with 8 positions matching TRBD2. The CDR3 is made up of 15 amino acids. The V segment lost 2 bases and the J segment 6 bases; nucleotides outside the gene matches: 6. The germline gives CDR1 SGHVT, CDR2 SQSDAQ. The CDR3, as DNA: TGTGCCAGCAGCTTACGGGCGGGAGGAAGCAATGAGCAGTTCTTC. As protein: CASSLRAGGSNEQFF.